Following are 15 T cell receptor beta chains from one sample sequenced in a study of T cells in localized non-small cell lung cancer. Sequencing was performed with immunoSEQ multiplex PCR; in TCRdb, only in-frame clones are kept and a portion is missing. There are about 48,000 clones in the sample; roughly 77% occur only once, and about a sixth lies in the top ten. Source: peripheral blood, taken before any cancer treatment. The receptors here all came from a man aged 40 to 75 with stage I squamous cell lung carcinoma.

CDR3 in DNA: TGTGCCAGCAGCCTGTTGGGGGGCACAGACTCCTACGAGCAGTACTTC. It specifies CASSLLGGTDSYEQYF. The V call is TRBV6-7, the J call TRBJ2-7, with D perhaps being TRBD1 or TRBD2 (6 bases each). TRBV6-7 is treated as an ORF (open reading frame) with a function not yet certain. The V gene lost 6 bases and the J gene lost 0 bases, with 18 bases spanning the gap. The CDR3 contains 16 residues.

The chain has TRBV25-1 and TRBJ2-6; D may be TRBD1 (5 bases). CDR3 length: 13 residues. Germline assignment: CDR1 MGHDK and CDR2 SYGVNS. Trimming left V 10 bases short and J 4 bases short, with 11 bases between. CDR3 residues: CATRQFGANVLTF. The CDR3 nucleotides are TGTGCCACCCGACAGTTCGGGGCCAACGTCCTGACTTTC.

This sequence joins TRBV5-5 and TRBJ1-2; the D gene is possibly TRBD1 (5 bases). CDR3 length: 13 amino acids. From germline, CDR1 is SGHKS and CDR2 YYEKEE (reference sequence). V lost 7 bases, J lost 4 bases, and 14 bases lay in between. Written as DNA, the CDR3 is TGTGCCAGCTCTCCCGACGGGGGCTATGGCTACACCTTC. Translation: CASSPDGGYGYTF.

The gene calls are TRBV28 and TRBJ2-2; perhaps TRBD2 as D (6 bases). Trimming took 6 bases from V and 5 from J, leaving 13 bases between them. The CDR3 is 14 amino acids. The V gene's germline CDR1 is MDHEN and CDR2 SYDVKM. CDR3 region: CASRPSDGTGELFF. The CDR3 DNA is TGTGCCAGCAGACCTAGCGACGGTACCGGGGAGCTGTTTTTT.

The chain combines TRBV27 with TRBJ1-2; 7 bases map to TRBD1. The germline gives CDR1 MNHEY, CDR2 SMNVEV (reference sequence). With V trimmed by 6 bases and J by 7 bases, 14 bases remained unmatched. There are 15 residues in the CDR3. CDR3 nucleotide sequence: TGTGCCAGCAGAAAAGCCGACAGGGAAGACGCTGGCTACACCTTC. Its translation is CASRKADREDAGYTF.

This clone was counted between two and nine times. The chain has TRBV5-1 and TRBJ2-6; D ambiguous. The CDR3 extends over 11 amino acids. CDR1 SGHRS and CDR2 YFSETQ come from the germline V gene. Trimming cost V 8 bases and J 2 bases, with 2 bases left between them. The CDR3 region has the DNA TGCGCCAGTACTGGGGCCAACGTCCTGACTTTC. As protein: CASTGANVLTF.

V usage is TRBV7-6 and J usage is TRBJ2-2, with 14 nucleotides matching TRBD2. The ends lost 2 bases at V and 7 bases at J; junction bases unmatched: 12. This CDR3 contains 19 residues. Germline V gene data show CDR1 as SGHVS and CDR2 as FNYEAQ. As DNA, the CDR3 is TGTGCCAGCAGCTTAATCGTCGGACTAGCGGGGGGCATGGGCGGGGAGCTGTTTTTT. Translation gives CASSLIVGLAGGMGGELFF.

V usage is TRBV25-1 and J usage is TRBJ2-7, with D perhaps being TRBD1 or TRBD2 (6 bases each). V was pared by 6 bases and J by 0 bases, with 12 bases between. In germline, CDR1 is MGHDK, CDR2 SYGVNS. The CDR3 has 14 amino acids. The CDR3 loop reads CASRGGHSSYEQYF. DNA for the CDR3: TGTGCCAGCAGGGGGGGACACAGCTCCTACGAGCAGTACTTC.

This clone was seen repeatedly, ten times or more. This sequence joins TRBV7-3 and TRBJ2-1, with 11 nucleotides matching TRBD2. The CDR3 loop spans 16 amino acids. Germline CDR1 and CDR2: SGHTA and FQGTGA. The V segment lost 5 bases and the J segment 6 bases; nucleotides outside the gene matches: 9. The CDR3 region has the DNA TGTGCCAGCAGCGATTCACTAGCGGGGGCGGGCAATGAGCAGTTCTTC. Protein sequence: CASSDSLAGAGNEQFF.

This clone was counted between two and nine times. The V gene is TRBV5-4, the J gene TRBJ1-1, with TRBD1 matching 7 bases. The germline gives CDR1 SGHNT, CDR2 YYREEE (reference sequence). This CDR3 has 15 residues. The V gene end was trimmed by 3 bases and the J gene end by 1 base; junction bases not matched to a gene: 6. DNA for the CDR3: TGTGCCAGCAGCTACAGACAGGGAGGGAACACTGAAGCTTTCTTT. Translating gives CASSYRQGGNTEAFF.

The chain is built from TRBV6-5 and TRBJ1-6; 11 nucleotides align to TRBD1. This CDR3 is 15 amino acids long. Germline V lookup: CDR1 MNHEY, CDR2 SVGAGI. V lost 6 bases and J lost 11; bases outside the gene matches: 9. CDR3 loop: CASSPPGTGGTPLHF. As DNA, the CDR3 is TGTGCCAGCAGCCCCCCCGGGACAGGGGGGACACCCCTCCACTTT.

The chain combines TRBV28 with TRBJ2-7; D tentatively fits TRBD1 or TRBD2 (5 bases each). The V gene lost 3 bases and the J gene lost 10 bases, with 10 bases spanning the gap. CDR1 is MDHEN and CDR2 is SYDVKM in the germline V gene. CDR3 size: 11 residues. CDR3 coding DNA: TGTGCCAGCAGTTTTTCACGGGGCCAGTACTTC. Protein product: CASSFSRGQYF.

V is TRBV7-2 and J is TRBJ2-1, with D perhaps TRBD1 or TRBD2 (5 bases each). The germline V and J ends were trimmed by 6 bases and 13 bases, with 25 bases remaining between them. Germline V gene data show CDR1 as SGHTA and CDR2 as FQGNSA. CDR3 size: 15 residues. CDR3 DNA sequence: TGTGCCAGCAGATCAACTGGGGACCCTAGGTCGGCTCAGTTCTTC. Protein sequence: CASRSTGDPRSAQFF.

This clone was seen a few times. This CDR3 is CASSVAYQPQHF. The CDR3 coding sequence is TGTGCCAGTAGTGTGGCTTATCAGCCCCAGCATTTT. V gene TRBV19 combines with J gene TRBJ1-5; no definite D call. Germline V gene lookup returns CDR1 LNHDA and CDR2 SQIVND (reference sequence). V was pared by 5 bases and J by 5 bases, with 7 bases between. This CDR3 region has 12 residues.

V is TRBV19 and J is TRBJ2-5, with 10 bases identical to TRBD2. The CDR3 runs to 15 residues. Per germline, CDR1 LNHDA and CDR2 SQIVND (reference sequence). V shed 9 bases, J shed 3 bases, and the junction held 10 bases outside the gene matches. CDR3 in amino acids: CASTSGGAGKETQYF. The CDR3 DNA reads TGTGCCAGCACCAGCGGGGGGGCCGGAAAAGAGACCCAGTACTTC.